The 27 T cell receptor beta chains listed next were all sequenced from one sample in a study of blood T cell repertoires in COVID-19. Using immunoSEQ multiplex PCR, the repertoire was profiled, and TCRdb retains in-frame clones only, with some absent. Among 45,000 to 50,000 clones listed, 80% to 90% were seen once. The sequenced sample was peripheral blood. The origin of the receptors is a man aged 50-60 years with acute or convalescent COVID-19.

V usage is TRBV6-5 and J usage is TRBJ1-1, with D perhaps matching TRBD1 (5 bases). The ends were cut back, 5 bases at V and 6 bases at J, with 16 bases in the middle. In germline, CDR1 is MNHEY, CDR2 SVGAGI. CDR3 length equals 14 residues. The CDR3: CASSPRQRVSEAFF. CDR3 bases: TGTGCCAGCAGTCCACGACAGAGAGTCTCTGAAGCTTTCTTT.

This chain joins TRBV9 and TRBJ2-5; the D gene is possibly TRBD1 (5 bases). The CDR3 has 14 residues. Per germline, CDR1 SGDLS and CDR2 YYNGEE. The V gene lost 0 bases and the J gene lost 5 bases, with 11 bases spanning the gap. Written as DNA, the CDR3 is TGTGCCAGCAGCGTAGCCACGAACAGGGAGACCCAGTACTTC. It is translated as CASSVATNRETQYF.

V is TRBV6-4 and J is TRBJ2-1, with 12 bases fitting TRBD2. V lost 8 bases to trimming and J lost 4 bases; unmatched junction nucleotides: 3. Germline V gives CDR1 MRHNA, CDR2 SNTAGT. This CDR3 contains 14 residues. The CDR3 sequence: CASPSGGAYNEQFF. For the CDR3, the DNA is TGTGCCAGCCCTAGCGGGGGGGCTTACAATGAGCAGTTCTTC.

The genes are TRBV7-9 and TRBJ2-3; 7 bases are shared with TRBD1. Germline V gene sequence: CDR1 SEHNR, CDR2 FQNEAQ (reference sequence). V lost 5 bases and J lost 4; bases outside the gene matches: 6. This CDR3 has 14 amino acids. The CDR3 loop reads CASSQTGAADTQYF. In nucleotides, the CDR3 is TGTGCCAGCAGCCAAACAGGGGCAGCAGATACGCAGTATTTT.

Only a few counts were recorded for this clone. The DNA for the CDR3 is TGTGCCAGCAGTTCTAACCACAGGACTAACTATGGCTACACCTTC. Protein sequence: CASSSNHRTNYGYTF. The chain uses TRBV25-1 and TRBJ1-2; D is possibly TRBD1 (5 bases). CDR3 length: 15 residues. V was shortened by 5 bases and J by 0 bases, with 13 bases between the two germline ends. The germline V gene has CDR1 MGHDK and CDR2 SYGVNS.

The chain links TRBV28 to TRBJ1-2; the D is unclear. Germline-derived CDR1 and CDR2 are MDHEN and SYDVKM. The CDR3 runs 13 residues. V was trimmed by 3 bases and J by 7 bases, leaving 12 bases between them. CDR3 sequence (DNA): TGTGCCAGCAGTTTTGTCAATGGAGGTGGCTACACCTTC. Translated: CASSFVNGGGYTF.

The rearrangement uses TRBV6-1 and TRBJ2-7; the match to TRBD2 covers 10 bases. Trimming at V came to 4 bases and at J to 2 bases, leaving 8 bases not matched to a gene. Germline V gene data show CDR1 as MNHNS and CDR2 as SASEGT. The CDR3 spans 16 residues. CDR3: CASSVGSGGSPYEQYF. The CDR3 DNA follows: TGTGCCAGCAGTGTTGGTAGCGGGGGGTCCCCCTACGAGCAGTACTTC.

The chain is built from TRBV28 and TRBJ1-1; D might be TRBD1 (5 bases). The V gene lost 7 bases and the J gene lost 3 bases, with 12 bases spanning the gap. CDR3 length: 13 residues. The V gene's germline CDR1 is MDHEN and CDR2 SYDVKM. CDR3 in DNA: TGTGCCAGCACAATGGGAGGGGACACTGAAGCTTTCTTT. Translating it yields CASTMGGDTEAFF.

This chain uses TRBV5-1 with TRBJ2-7; 14 nucleotides agree with TRBD2. The CDR3 length is 15 residues. V gave up 3 bases and J gave up 4 bases; unmatched junction bases: 3. Germline V gene lookup returns CDR1 SGHRS and CDR2 YFSETQ. The CDR3 sequence: CASSWGTSGSYEQYF. In DNA, the CDR3 is TGCGCCAGCAGCTGGGGGACTAGCGGGAGTTACGAGCAGTACTTC.

The J gene is TRBJ2-2, the V gene TRBV6-1; D unclear. The CDR3 covers 12 residues. V gave up 3 bases and J gave up 6 bases, with 5 bases separating them. Germline V CDR1 and CDR2: MNHNS, SASEGT. CDR3 amino acids: CASSESAGELFF. Here the CDR3 DNA reads TGTGCCAGCAGTGAGTCCGCCGGGGAGCTGTTTTTT.

The count of this clone is one. The chain has TRBV13 and TRBJ2-7, with TRBD1 matching 8 bases. Per the germline V gene, CDR1 is PRHDT and CDR2 is FYEKMQ (reference sequence). V was pared by 4 bases and J by 5 bases, with 4 bases of the junction left unmatched. CDR3 length: 13 amino acids. CDR3 in amino acids: CASSSGQGHEQYF. DNA for the CDR3: TGTGCCAGCAGCTCCGGACAGGGCCACGAGCAGTACTTC.

The rearrangement uses TRBV6-1 and TRBJ2-2; D might be TRBD2 (7 bases). The CDR3 is 15 residues long. Trimming took off 3 bases at V and 8 bases at J, with 16 bases between the two ends. CDR1 is MNHNS, CDR2 SASEGT, per germline. The CDR3 nucleotides are TGTGCCAGCAGTGATTGGGGGCGGGGGTTTGGGGAGCTGTTTTTT. Its translation is CASSDWGRGFGELFF.

The sample holds a few counts of this clone. The chain uses TRBV7-9 and TRBJ2-7; D possibly corresponds to TRBD2 (6 bases). The germline V and J ends were trimmed by 5 bases and 3 bases, with 14 bases remaining between them. Germline values: CDR1 SEHNR, CDR2 FQNEAQ (reference sequence). The CDR3 runs to 14 residues. The CDR3 loop is CASSPLSGDYEQYF. The CDR3 nucleotides are TGTGCCAGCAGCCCGTTATCGGGAGACTACGAGCAGTACTTC.

The V gene is TRBV23-1, the J gene TRBJ1-4; 10 bases are a match to TRBD1. TRBV23-1 qualifies as an ORF whose function is uncertain. This CDR3 comprises 17 residues. V trimming: 5 bases; J trimming: 7 bases; junction bases outside the gene matches: 13. This CDR3 is CASSYRRTGGQSEKLFF. In nucleotides, the CDR3 is TGCGCCAGCAGTTATAGACGGACAGGGGGTCAGAGTGAAAAACTGTTTTTT.

Note on this clone: Mismatch with germline at one junction end may stem from a read error. V and J are TRBV28 and TRBJ1-1; perhaps TRBD1 as D (6 bases). Germline V lookup: CDR1 MDHEN, CDR2 SYDVKM. The CDR3 is 11 amino acids. The CDR3 sequence: CASSLPSGGPF. In DNA, the CDR3 is TGTGCCAGCAGTTTACCGTCCGGGGGGCCTTTT.

The rearrangement uses TRBV7-9 and TRBJ1-4; D not certain. The CDR3 runs to 14 residues. The germline CDR1 and CDR2 sequences are SEHNR and FQNEAQ (reference sequence). Trimming cost V 5 bases and J 5 bases, with 12 bases left between them. Written as DNA, the CDR3 is TGTGCCAGCAGCCGTTGGGAGTCAAATGAAAAACTGTTTTTT. This sequence encodes CASSRWESNEKLFF. The entire variable domain, with the rest obtained from reference TRBV7-9 and TRBJ1-4, is as follows: DTGVSQNPRHKITKRGQNVTFRCDPISEHNRLYWYRQTLGQGPEFLTYFQNEAQLEKSRLLSDRFSAERPKGSFSTLEIQRTEQGDSAMYLCASSRWESNEKLFFGSGTQLSVL.

This clone was observed a single time. This chain joins TRBV19 and TRBJ2-7; 8 bases map to TRBD1. The germline CDR1 and CDR2 sequences are LNHDA and SQIVND (reference sequence). The length of the CDR3 is 15 residues. V gave up 6 bases and J gave up 4 bases; unmatched junction bases: 11. In DNA, the CDR3 is TGTGCCAGTAGGCTGGACAGGGCCCTTAGGTACGAGCAGTACTTC. Amino acid sequence: CASRLDRALRYEQYF.

The rearrangement uses TRBV19 and TRBJ2-4; perhaps TRBD1 as D (6 bases). Trimming removed 0 bases from V and 0 bases from J, with 18 bases in between. The CDR3 totals 19 residues. CDR1 and CDR2 from the germline V gene are LNHDA and SQIVND (reference sequence). The CDR3 here is CASSIDNPSPGEAKNIQYF. The CDR3 nucleotides are TGTGCCAGTAGTATAGATAACCCGTCCCCAGGGGAAGCCAAAAACATTCAGTACTTC.

This rearrangement joins TRBV27 to TRBJ2-1; 10 positions agree with TRBD2. The germline V gene has CDR1 MNHEY and CDR2 SMNVEV (reference sequence). The CDR3 contains 17 residues. Germline trimming cut 5 bases from V and 0 bases from J; bases unmatched to any gene: 7. The CDR3 loop reads CASSLAGAPSSYNEQFF. The CDR3 region has the DNA TGTGCCAGCAGTCTAGCGGGGGCCCCGAGCTCCTACAATGAGCAGTTCTTC.

The chain uses TRBV19 and TRBJ1-1; 8 bases match TRBD1. The CDR3 covers 14 residues. Germline CDR1 is LNHDA and CDR2 is SQIVND (reference sequence). Unmatched junction bases numbered 5, after V lost 6 bases and J lost 2 bases. CDR3 in amino acids: CASSLGQANTEAFF. As DNA, the CDR3 is TGTGCCAGTAGCCTGGGACAGGCAAACACTGAAGCTTTCTTT.

The chain recombines TRBV6-5 with TRBJ1-2; perhaps TRBD1 as D (6 bases). Germline values: CDR1 MNHEY, CDR2 SVGAGI. The CDR3 is 12 residues long. The germline V and J ends were trimmed by 6 bases and 7 bases, with 12 bases remaining between them. The CDR3 sequence: CASSRVGGGYTF. The CDR3 DNA follows: TGTGCCAGCAGCCGGGTAGGGGGTGGCTACACCTTC.

V usage is TRBV2 and J usage is TRBJ1-2, with D possibly matching TRBD1 (5 bases). This CDR3 comprises 15 residues. Germline lookup yields CDR1 SNHLY and CDR2 FYNNEI. V was shortened by 6 bases and J by 1 base, with 15 bases between the two germline ends. The CDR3 bases are TGTGCCAGCAGGAAGAATCAAGGGGTTAACTATGGCTACACCTTC. Translation gives CASRKNQGVNYGYTF.

The V call is TRBV13, the J call TRBJ2-1; 7 nucleotides agree with TRBD2. Germline CDR1 reads PRHDT; CDR2 reads FYEKMQ (reference sequence). The CDR3 sequence is 16 residues long. V lost 5 bases, J lost 1 base, and 8 bases stayed unmatched. The CDR3 sequence: CASSHGGLPSYNEQFF. CDR3 in DNA: TGTGCCAGCAGCCATGGGGGACTACCTTCCTACAATGAGCAGTTCTTC.

The rearrangement uses TRBV28 and TRBJ2-7; TRBD1 matches at 8 bases. Germline trimming cut 1 base from V and 0 bases from J; bases unmatched to any gene: 5. The length of the CDR3 is 16 residues. Looked up from germline, CDR1 is MDHEN and CDR2 is SYDVKM. The CDR3 is CASSLSDRDFSYEQYF. DNA for the CDR3: TGTGCCAGCAGTTTATCGGACAGGGACTTCTCCTACGAGCAGTACTTC.

V usage is TRBV24-1 and J usage is TRBJ1-5; D ambiguous. Trimming removed 7 bases at V and 0 bases at J, with 6 bases between. Germline V gives CDR1 KGHDR, CDR2 SFDVKD. The CDR3 length is 13 residues. This CDR3 reads CATSAVSNQPQHF. The CDR3 DNA follows: TGTGCCACCAGCGCAGTTAGCAATCAGCCCCAGCATTTT.

The J gene is TRBJ1-5, the V gene TRBV4-1, with TRBD1 matching 10 bases. The CDR3 loop spans 16 amino acids. After removal of 6 bases from V and 5 bases from J, the junction contained 10 bases not matched to a gene. Germline CDR1 and CDR2: MGHRA and YSYEKL. CDR3 coding DNA: TGCGCCAGCAGTCTCGAGGGACAGGGGAGAGATCAGCCCCAGCATTTT. Encoded protein: CASSLEGQGRDQPQHF.

The chain has TRBV7-2 and TRBJ2-5; TRBD1 agrees at 10 bases. The CDR3 has 15 residues. The V gene end was trimmed by 4 bases and the J gene end by 1 base; junction bases not matched to a gene: 3. The V gene's germline CDR1 is SGHTA and CDR2 FQGNSA. In DNA, the CDR3 is TGTGCCAGCAGCTGGGGACAGGGGAGCCAAGAGACCCAGTACTTC. Translation gives CASSWGQGSQETQYF.